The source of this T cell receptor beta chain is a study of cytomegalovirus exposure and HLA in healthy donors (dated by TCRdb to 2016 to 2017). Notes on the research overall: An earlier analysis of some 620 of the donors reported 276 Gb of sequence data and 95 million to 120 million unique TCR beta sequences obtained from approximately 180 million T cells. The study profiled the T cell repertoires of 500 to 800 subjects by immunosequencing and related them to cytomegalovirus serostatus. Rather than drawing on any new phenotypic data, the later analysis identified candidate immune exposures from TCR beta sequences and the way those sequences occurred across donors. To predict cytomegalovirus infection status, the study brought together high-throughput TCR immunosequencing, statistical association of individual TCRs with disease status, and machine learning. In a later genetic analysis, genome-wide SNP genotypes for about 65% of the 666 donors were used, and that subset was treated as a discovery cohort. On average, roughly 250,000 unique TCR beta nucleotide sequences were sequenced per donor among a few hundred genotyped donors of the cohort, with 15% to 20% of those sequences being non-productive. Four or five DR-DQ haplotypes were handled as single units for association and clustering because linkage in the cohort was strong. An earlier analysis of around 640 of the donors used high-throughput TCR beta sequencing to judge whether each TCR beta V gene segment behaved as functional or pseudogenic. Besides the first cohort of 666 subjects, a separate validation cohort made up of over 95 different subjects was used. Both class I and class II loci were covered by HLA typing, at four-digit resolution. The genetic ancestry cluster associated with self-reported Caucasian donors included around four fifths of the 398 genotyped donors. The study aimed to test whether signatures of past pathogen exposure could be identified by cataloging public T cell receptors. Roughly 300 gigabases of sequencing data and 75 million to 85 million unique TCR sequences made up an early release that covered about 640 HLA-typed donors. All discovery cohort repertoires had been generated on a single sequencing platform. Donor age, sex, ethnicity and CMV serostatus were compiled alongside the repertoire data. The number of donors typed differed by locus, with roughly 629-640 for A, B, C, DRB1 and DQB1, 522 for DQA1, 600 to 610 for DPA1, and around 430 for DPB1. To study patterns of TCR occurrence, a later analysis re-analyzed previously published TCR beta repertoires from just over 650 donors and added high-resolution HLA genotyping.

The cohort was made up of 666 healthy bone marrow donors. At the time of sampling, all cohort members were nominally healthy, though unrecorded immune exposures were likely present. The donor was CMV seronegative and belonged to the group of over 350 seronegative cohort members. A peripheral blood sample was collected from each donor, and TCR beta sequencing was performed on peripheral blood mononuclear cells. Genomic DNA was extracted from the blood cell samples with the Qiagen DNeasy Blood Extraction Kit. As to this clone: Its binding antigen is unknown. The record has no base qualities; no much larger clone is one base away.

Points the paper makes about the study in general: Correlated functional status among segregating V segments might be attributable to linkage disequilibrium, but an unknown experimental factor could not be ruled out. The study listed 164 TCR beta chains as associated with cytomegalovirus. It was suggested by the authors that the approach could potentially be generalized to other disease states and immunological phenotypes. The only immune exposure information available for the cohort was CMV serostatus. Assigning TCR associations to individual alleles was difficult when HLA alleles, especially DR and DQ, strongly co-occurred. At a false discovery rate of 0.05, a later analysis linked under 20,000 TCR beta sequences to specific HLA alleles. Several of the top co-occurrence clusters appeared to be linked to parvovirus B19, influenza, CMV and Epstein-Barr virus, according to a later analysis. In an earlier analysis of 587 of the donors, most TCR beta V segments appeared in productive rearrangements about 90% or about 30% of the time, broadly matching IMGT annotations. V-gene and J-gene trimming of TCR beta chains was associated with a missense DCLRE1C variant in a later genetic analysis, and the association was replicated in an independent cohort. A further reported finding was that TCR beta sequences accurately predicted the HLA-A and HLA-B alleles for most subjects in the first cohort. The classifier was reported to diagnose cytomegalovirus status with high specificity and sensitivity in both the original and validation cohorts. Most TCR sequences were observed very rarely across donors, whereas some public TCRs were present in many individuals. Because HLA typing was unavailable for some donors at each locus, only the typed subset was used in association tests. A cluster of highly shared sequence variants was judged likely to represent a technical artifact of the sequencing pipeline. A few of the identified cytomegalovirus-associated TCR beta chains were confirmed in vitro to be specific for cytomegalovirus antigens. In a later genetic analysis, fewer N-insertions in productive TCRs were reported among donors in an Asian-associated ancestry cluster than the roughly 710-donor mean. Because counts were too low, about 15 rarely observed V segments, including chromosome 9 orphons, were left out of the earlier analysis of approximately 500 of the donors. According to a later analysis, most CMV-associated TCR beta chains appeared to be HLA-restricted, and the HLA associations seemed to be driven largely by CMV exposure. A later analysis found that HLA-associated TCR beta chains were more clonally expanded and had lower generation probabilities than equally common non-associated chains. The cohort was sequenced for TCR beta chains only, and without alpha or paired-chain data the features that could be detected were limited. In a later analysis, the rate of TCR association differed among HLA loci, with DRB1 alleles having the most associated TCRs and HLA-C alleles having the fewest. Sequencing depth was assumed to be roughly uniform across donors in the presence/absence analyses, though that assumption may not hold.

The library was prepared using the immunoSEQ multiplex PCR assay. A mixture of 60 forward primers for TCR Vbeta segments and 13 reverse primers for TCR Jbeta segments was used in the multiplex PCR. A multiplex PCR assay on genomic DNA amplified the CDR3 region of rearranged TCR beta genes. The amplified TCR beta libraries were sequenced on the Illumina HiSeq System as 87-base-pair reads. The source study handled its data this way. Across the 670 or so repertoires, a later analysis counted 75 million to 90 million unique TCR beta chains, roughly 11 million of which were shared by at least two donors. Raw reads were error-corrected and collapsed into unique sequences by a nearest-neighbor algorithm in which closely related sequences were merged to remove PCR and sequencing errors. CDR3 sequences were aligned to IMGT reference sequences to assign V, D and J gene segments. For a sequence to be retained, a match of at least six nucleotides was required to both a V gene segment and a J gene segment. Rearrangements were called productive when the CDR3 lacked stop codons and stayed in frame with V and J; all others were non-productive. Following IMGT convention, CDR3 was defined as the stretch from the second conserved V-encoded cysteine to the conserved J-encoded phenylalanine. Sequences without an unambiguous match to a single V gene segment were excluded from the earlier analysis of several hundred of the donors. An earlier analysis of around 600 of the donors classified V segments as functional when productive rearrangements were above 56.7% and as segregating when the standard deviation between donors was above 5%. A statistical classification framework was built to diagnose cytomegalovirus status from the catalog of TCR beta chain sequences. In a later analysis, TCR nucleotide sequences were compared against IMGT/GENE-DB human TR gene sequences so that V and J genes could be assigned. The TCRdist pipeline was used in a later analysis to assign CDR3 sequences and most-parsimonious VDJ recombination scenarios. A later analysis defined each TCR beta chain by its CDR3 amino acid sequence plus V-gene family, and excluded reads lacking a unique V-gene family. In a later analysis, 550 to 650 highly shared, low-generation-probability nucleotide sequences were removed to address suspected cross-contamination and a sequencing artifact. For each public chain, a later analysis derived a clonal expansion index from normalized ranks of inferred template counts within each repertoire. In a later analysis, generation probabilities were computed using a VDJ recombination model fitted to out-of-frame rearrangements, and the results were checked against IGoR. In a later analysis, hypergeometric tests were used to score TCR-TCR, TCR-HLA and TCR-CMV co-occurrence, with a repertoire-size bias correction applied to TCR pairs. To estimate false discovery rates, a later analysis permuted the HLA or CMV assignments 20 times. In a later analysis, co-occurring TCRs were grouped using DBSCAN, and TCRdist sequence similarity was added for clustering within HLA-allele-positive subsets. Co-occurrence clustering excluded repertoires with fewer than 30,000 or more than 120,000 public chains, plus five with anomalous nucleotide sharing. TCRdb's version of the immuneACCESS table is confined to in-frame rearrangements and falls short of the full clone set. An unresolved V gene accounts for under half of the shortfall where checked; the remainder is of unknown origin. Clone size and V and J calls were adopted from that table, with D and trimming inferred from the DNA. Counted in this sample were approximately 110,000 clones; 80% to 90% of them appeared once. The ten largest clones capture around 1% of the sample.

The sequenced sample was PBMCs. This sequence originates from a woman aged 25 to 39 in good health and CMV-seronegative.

The nucleotide sequence reads TGTGCCAGCAGCGCCCAGGGGACGAACACTGAAGCTTTCTTT. Its protein reads: CASSAQGTNTEAFF. The rearranged chain carries TRBV9 and TRBJ1-1; the best D guess is TRBD1, with 6 bases matching. Sequences SGDLS (CDR1) and YYNGEE (CDR2) are obtained from the germline V gene. The CDR3, cysteine through phenylalanine, is 14 amino acids long. Only the CDR3 DNA stays, 42 bases, in frame from base 1. Relative to germline, V is 3 bases shorter and J is 1 base shorter, with 10 bases between their ends. The full variable domain, completed from the reference TRBV9 and TRBJ1-1 proteins outside the CDR3, reads DSGVTQTPKHLITATGQRVTLRCSPRSGDLSVYWYQQSLDQGLQFLIQYYNGEERAKGNILERFSAQQFPDLHSELNLSSLELGDSALYFCASSAQGTNTEAFFGQGTRLTVV.